These 21 T cell receptor beta chains came from one sample sequenced in a study of cytomegalovirus exposure and HLA in healthy donors. The method was immunoSEQ multiplex PCR; TCRdb's version includes in-frame clones alone and lacks a portion of them. The sample consists of around 120,000 clones, roughly 83% of them appearing once. The sample consisted of PBMCs. The receptors shown here come from a man younger than 35 in good health and CMV-seronegative.

This clone was seen only once. The chain links TRBV10-1 to TRBJ1-4, with TRBD1 matching over 8 bases. The CDR3 runs 14 residues. Germline-derived CDR1 and CDR2 are WNHNN and SYGVQD (reference sequence). V lost 9 bases to trimming and J lost 12 bases; unmatched junction nucleotides: 15. CDR3 amino acids: CARVSLRQGQELFF. The CDR3 DNA reads TGCGCCAGGGTGTCGTTACGACAGGGGCAAGAACTGTTTTTT.

The chain uses TRBV9 and TRBJ1-2; D possibly corresponds to TRBD1 (5 bases). Trimming removed 0 bases at V and 8 bases at J, with 11 bases between. The CDR3 has 13 amino acids. Germline-derived CDR1 and CDR2 are SGDLS and YYNGEE. The CDR3 bases are TGTGCCAGCAGCGTAGAGGGGCAAGTGGGCTACACCTTC. It encodes CASSVEGQVGYTF. Full variable domain (outside the CDR3, taken from reference TRBV9 and TRBJ1-2): DSGVTQTPKHLITATGQRVTLRCSPRSGDLSVYWYQQSLDQGLQFLIQYYNGEERAKGNILERFSAQQFPDLHSELNLSSLELGDSALYFCASSVEGQVGYTFGSGTRLTVV.

The chain combines TRBV6-1 with TRBJ1-1; the D gene is possibly TRBD1 (5 bases). CDR1 is MNHNS and CDR2 is SASEGT in the germline V gene. The CDR3 consists of 16 residues. V was trimmed by 2 bases and J by 4 bases, leaving 17 bases between them. The CDR3 reads CASSEQRGYGGTEAFF. CDR3 DNA: TGTGCCAGCAGTGAACAGCGGGGGTACGGCGGCACTGAAGCTTTCTTT.

The chain couples TRBV7-8 to TRBJ2-7, with 7 bases fitting TRBD1. V was clipped by 3 bases and J by 4 bases; unmatched bases: 9. CDR3 length: 15 amino acids. CDR1 is SGHVS and CDR2 is FQNEAQ in the germline V gene. The CDR3 sequence is CASSFSGQTQYEQYF. The CDR3 nucleotides read TGTGCCAGCAGCTTCTCGGGACAGACCCAGTACGAGCAGTACTTC.

CDR3 bases: TGTGCCAGCAGCCATGGACTTACCGGGGAGCTGTTTTTT. It specifies CASSHGLTGELFF. V usage is TRBV5-5 and J usage is TRBJ2-2, with a possible D match to TRBD2 (5 bases). Trimming took 4 bases from V and 5 from J, leaving 9 bases between them. CDR3 size: 13 residues. Germline V gives CDR1 SGHKS, CDR2 YYEKEE (reference sequence). Together with reference TRBV5-5 and TRBJ2-2, the CDR3 gives the full variable domain: DAGVTQSPTHLIKTRGQQVTLRCSPISGHKSVSWYQQVLGQGPQFIFQYYEKEERGRGNFPDRFSARQFPNYSSELNVNALLLGDSALYLCASSHGLTGELFFGEGSRLTVL.

The V call is TRBV25-1, the J call TRBJ2-7; D might be TRBD2 (6 bases). The germline V gene has CDR1 MGHDK and CDR2 SYGVNS. V was clipped by 4 bases and J by 7 bases, with 17 bases between them. The CDR3 runs to 14 residues. The CDR3 nucleotides read TGTGCCAGCAGTGTCGGGAGCTGGGCCTCTGAGCAGTACTTC. This translates into CASSVGSWASEQYF.

The chain has TRBV9 and TRBJ1-2; D remains unclear. Germline V CDR1 and CDR2: SGDLS, YYNGEE. With 4 bases removed from V and 6 bases from J, the gap between germline ends came to 19 bases. The CDR3 is 15 residues long. For the CDR3, the DNA is TGTGCCAGCAGCTCTCGTATCTCAAAGCCCCATGGCTACACCTTC. It specifies CASSSRISKPHGYTF.

The genes are TRBV5-6 and TRBJ1-5; D call uncertain. CDR3 length equals 14 residues. V lost 0 bases, J lost 4 bases, and 8 bases lay in between. Germline-derived CDR1 and CDR2 are SGHDT and YYEEEE. This CDR3 reads CASSLGAPNQPQHF. CDR3 DNA: TGTGCCAGCAGCTTGGGGGCACCGAATCAGCCCCAGCATTTT.

This chain connects TRBV25-1 to TRBJ1-2; 8 bases fit TRBD1. The germline gives CDR1 MGHDK, CDR2 SYGVNS. CDR3 length: 16 residues. V dropped 1 base and J dropped 6; count of bases not matched to a gene: 10. The CDR3 DNA sequence: TGTGCCAGCAGTGAATCGTTACCGACAGGGGATAATGGCTACACCTTC. It is translated as CASSESLPTGDNGYTF.

The CDR3 loop is CASSENILTALHF. The CDR3 region has the DNA TGTGCCAGCAGTGAAAACATCTTAACAGCCCTCCACTTT. The chain couples TRBV6-1 to TRBJ1-6; D is unresolved. Germline V CDR1 and CDR2: MNHNS, SASEGT. V was shortened by 2 bases and J by 14 bases, with 13 bases between the two germline ends. The CDR3 has 13 residues.

J is TRBJ1-1 and V is TRBV19, with D possibly TRBD1 on 6 matching bases. The CDR3 contains 17 residues. Per germline, CDR1 LNHDA and CDR2 SQIVND (reference sequence). Trimming shortened V by 1 base and J by 0 bases, and 15 bases separated the two germline ends. The CDR3 reads CASSIGDRFSMNTEAFF. CDR3 nucleotides: TGTGCCAGTAGTATAGGCGACAGGTTCTCCATGAACACTGAAGCTTTCTTT. Using reference TRBV19 and TRBJ1-1 for the parts outside the CDR3, the full variable domain is DGGITQSPKYLFRKEGQNVTLSCEQNLNHDAMYWYRQDPGQGLRLIYYSQIVNDFQKGDIAEGYSVSREKKESFPLTVTSAQKNPTAFYLCASSIGDRFSMNTEAFFGQGTRLTVV.

The chain joins TRBV13 to TRBJ2-7, with TRBD2 identical over 9 bases. The germline V gene has CDR1 PRHDT and CDR2 FYEKMQ (reference sequence). The CDR3 sequence is 14 residues long. V lost 3 bases, J lost 5 bases, and 5 bases stayed unmatched. The CDR3: CASSFGTSLDEQYF. CDR3 sequence (DNA): TGTGCCAGCAGCTTCGGGACTAGCCTCGACGAGCAGTACTTC.

Of note for this clone: Other DNA sequences of this sample code for an identical CDR3. The V and J genes are TRBV19 and TRBJ1-1, with a tentative D call TRBD1 (5 bases). The germline V gene has CDR1 LNHDA and CDR2 SQIVND (reference sequence). The CDR3 contains 13 residues. V dropped 6 bases and J dropped 3 bases, with 11 bases sitting between them. CDR3 in DNA: TGTGCCAGTAGCGTAAAAGGGGACACTGAAGCTTTCTTT. This sequence encodes CASSVKGDTEAFF.

This clone occurred a few times. This sequence joins TRBV5-4 and TRBJ2-2; a possible D gene is TRBD2 (5 bases). Germline-derived CDR1 and CDR2 are SGHNT and YYREEE (reference sequence). The CDR3 covers 17 residues. V was clipped by 0 bases and J by 1 base, with 13 bases between them. As DNA, the CDR3 is TGTGCCAGCAGCTTGGGGCGAGGAGGTGGGAACACCGGGGAGCTGTTTTTT. It codes for CASSLGRGGGNTGELFF.

The chain recombines TRBV7-9 with TRBJ2-5; 10 positions match TRBD1. Trimming took 5 bases from V and 5 from J; bases not matched to a gene: 5. This CDR3 has 14 amino acids. Germline V CDR1 and CDR2: SEHNR, FQNEAQ (reference sequence). CDR3 DNA sequence: TGTGCCAGCAGCCGACAGGGGGCCGGGGAGACCCAGTACTTC. Its protein product is CASSRQGAGETQYF. Together with reference TRBV7-9 and TRBJ2-5, the CDR3 gives the full variable domain: DTGVSQNPRHKITKRGQNVTFRCDPISEHNRLYWYRQTLGQGPEFLTYFQNEAQLEKSRLLSDRFSAERPKGSFSTLEIQRTEQGDSAMYLCASSRQGAGETQYFGPGTRLLVL.

This clone was counted a single time. The V gene is TRBV27, the J gene TRBJ1-2; the D gene is possibly TRBD1 (5 bases). Germline CDR1 reads MNHEY; CDR2 reads SMNVEV (reference sequence). V was trimmed by 6 bases and J by 5 bases, leaving 13 bases between them. The CDR3 has 13 residues. CDR3 nucleotide sequence: TGTGCCAGCAGCCCGGGTGGGGGGTATGGCTACACCTTC. Translated, it gives CASSPGGGYGYTF.

This clone appeared once. The gene calls are TRBV4-2 and TRBJ1-2, with D possibly TRBD1 on 5 matching bases. Per the germline V gene, CDR1 is LGHNA and CDR2 is YNFKEQ. Trimming removed 6 bases from V and 8 bases from J, with 19 bases in between. The CDR3 loop spans 14 amino acids. CDR3 amino acids: CASRGMTGVEGYTF. The CDR3 DNA is TGTGCCAGCAGAGGGATGACGGGGGTGGAAGGCTACACCTTC.

This chain joins TRBV29-1 and TRBJ2-3; maybe TRBD1 (7 bases). The CDR3 extends over 14 amino acids. Germline CDR1 SQVTM, CDR2 ANQGSEA. Deletions cut 4 bases from V and 8 bases from J, with 19 bases between. Here the CDR3 DNA reads TGCAGCGTTGGGGGGGACAGCGCACGAGGTACGCAGTATTTT. It translates to CSVGGDSARGTQYF.

J is TRBJ1-1 and V is TRBV19, with TRBD1 matching 10 bases. After removal of 7 bases from V and 5 bases from J, the junction contained 7 bases not matched to a gene. This CDR3 is built from 14 residues. The germline CDR1 and CDR2 sequences are LNHDA and SQIVND (reference sequence). CDR3 amino acids: CASKDRGQGTEAFF. The CDR3 DNA reads TGTGCCAGTAAAGACAGGGGGCAGGGAACTGAAGCTTTCTTT.

J is TRBJ1-3 and V is TRBV27; D is unresolved. CDR3 length: 13 amino acids. The V gene's germline CDR1 is MNHEY and CDR2 SMNVEV (reference sequence). V lost 8 bases, J lost 0 bases, and 8 bases lay in between. The CDR3 DNA reads as TGTGCCAGCGCGGTTGGCTCTGGAAACACCATATATTTT. Residues: CASAVGSGNTIYF.

This sequence joins TRBV11-3 and TRBJ2-2; D perhaps matches TRBD1 (5 bases). The CDR3 spans 15 residues. V dropped 5 bases and J dropped 1 base, with 11 bases sitting between them. Germline assignment: CDR1 SGHNT and CDR2 YENEEA. The CDR3 DNA reads TGTGCCAGCAGCCCTATTACAGGGAACACCGGGGAGCTGTTTTTT. The encoded protein is CASSPITGNTGELFF.